This entry lists 11 T cell receptor beta chains sequenced from one sample in a study of blood T cell repertoires in COVID-19. Sequenced by immunoSEQ multiplex PCR; TCRdb stores in-frame clones only, minus some. Among about 240,000 clones listed, 75% to 85% were seen once. Sequencing used peripheral blood. The source is a middle-aged man with COVID-19, enrolled during active disease.

This chain joins TRBV4-1 and TRBJ2-5, with 15 positions matching TRBD2. This CDR3 is built from 18 residues. From germline, CDR1 is MGHRA and CDR2 YSYEKL. The ends lost 6 bases at V and 5 bases at J; junction bases unmatched: 13. The CDR3 here is CASSPGLAGGPGLETQYF. As DNA, the CDR3 is TGCGCCAGCAGTCCTGGACTAGCGGGGGGGCCGGGGCTGGAGACCCAGTACTTC.

This clone was counted a few times. V and J are TRBV5-1 and TRBJ1-2; 7 bases agree with TRBD1. V lost 0 bases, J lost 2 bases, and 4 bases stayed unmatched. From germline, CDR1 is SGHRS and CDR2 YFSETQ. This CDR3 contains 15 residues. CDR3 in DNA: TGCGCCAGCAGCTTGGCGGCAGGGGGGAACTATGGCTACACCTTC. It encodes CASSLAAGGNYGYTF. The full variable domain, with the rest looked up from reference TRBV5-1 and TRBJ1-2, is KAGVTQTPRYLIKTRGQQVTLSCSPISGHRSVSWYQQTPGQGLQFLFEYFSETQRNKGNFPGRFSGRQFSNSRSEMNVSTLELGDSALYLCASSLAAGGNYGYTFGSGTRLTVV.

The rearrangement uses TRBV7-2 and TRBJ2-1; D is ambiguous. The CDR3 runs to 13 residues. V lost 2 bases and J lost 3, with 5 bases in between. Germline CDR1 reads SGHTA; CDR2 reads FQGNSA. The CDR3 sequence: CASSLYSYNEQFF. The CDR3 DNA reads TGTGCCAGCAGCTTATATAGCTACAATGAGCAGTTCTTC.

The rearrangement links TRBV30 to TRBJ1-3; tentatively, D is TRBD1 (6 bases). The CDR3 runs to 12 residues. V dropped 5 bases and J dropped 13 bases, with 18 bases sitting between them. Germline V gene sequence: CDR1 GTSNPN, CDR2 SVGIG (reference sequence). The CDR3 loop is CAWEAGTRVIYF. The CDR3 DNA sequence: TGTGCCTGGGAGGCTGGGACACGGGTGATATATTTT.

The V call is TRBV6-1, the J call TRBJ1-1; no firm D call. The length of the CDR3 is 14 residues. V was shortened by 1 base and J by 1 base, with 7 bases between the two germline ends. Germline-derived CDR1 and CDR2 are MNHNS and SASEGT. The CDR3, as DNA: TGTGCCAGCAGTGAAGTTACAGAGAACACTGAAGCTTTCTTT. Protein sequence: CASSEVTENTEAFF.

The chain couples TRBV9 to TRBJ2-3; tentative D call: TRBD2 (6 bases). Trimming took off 2 bases at V and 4 bases at J, with 14 bases between the two ends. Germline V gene sequence: CDR1 SGDLS, CDR2 YYNGEE. There are 15 residues in the CDR3. The CDR3 DNA reads TGTGCCAGCAGCGTTACGGGGTTAGCGGCAGATACGCAGTATTTT. It specifies CASSVTGLAADTQYF.

The chain joins TRBV6-5 to TRBJ2-7, with TRBD2 matching over 10 bases. This CDR3 has 15 amino acids. Losses at the gene ends were 5 bases for V and 0 bases for J; bases not matched to a gene: 4. CDR1 and CDR2 from the germline V gene are MNHEY and SVGAGI. For the CDR3, the DNA is TGTGCCAGCAGTAATAGCGGGGGGCTCTCCTACGAGCAGTACTTC. This gives the protein CASSNSGGLSYEQYF.

This chain links TRBV6-5 with TRBJ1-4; a weak D match, TRBD1 (6 bases). V was trimmed by 2 bases and J by 7 bases, leaving 11 bases between them. In germline, CDR1 is MNHEY, CDR2 SVGAGI. The CDR3 extends over 14 amino acids. In nucleotides, the CDR3 is TGTGCCAGCAGTTACACCTTCAGGGGTGAAAAACTGTTTTTT. Encoded protein: CASSYTFRGEKLFF.

V gene TRBV9 combines with J gene TRBJ1-4; 7 bases agree with TRBD1. With 0 bases clipped from V and 0 bases from J, the junction kept 8 bases outside the gene matches. The CDR3 length is 18 residues. CDR1 SGDLS and CDR2 YYNGEE come from the germline V gene. The CDR3 region is CASSVGSNRGSTNEKLFF. CDR3 coding DNA: TGTGCCAGCAGCGTAGGCTCCAACAGGGGCTCAACTAATGAAAAACTGTTTTTT.

This clone was found once. This sequence joins TRBV27 and TRBJ2-2; D is unresolved. V gave up 5 bases and J gave up 6 bases, with 10 bases separating them. The CDR3 has 13 residues. Germline loops: CDR1 MNHEY, CDR2 SMNVEV (reference sequence). DNA of the CDR3: TGTGCCAGCAGTGCCTACGGAGCCGGGGAGCTGTTTTTT. As protein: CASSAYGAGELFF.

The rearrangement joins TRBV6-5 to TRBJ2-7, with D perhaps TRBD1 (5 bases). The CDR3 contains 14 residues. Germline CDR1 is MNHEY and CDR2 is SVGAGI. Trimming took off 4 bases at V and 3 bases at J, with 13 bases between the two ends. The CDR3 protein is CASSSLGVGYEQYF. The CDR3 coding sequence is TGTGCCAGCAGTTCGCTAGGGGTTGGCTACGAGCAGTACTTC.